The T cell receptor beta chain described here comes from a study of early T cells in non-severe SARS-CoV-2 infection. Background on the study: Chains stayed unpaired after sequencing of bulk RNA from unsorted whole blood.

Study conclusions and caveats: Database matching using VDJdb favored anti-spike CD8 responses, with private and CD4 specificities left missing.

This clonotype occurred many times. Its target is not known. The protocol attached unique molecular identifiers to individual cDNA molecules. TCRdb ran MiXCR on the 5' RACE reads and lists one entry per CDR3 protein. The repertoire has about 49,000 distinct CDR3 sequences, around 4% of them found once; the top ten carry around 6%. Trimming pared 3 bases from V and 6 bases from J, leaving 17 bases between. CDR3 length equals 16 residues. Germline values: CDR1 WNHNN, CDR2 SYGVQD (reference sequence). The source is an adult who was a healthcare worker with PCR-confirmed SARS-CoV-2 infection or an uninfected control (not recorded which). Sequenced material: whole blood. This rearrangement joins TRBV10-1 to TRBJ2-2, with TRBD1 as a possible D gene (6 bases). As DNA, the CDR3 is TGCGCCAGCAGTGACTCCTCCACAGGGTTCCCCGGGGAGCTGTTTTTT. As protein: CASSDSSTGFPGELFF.